These 21 T cell receptor beta chains came from one sample sequenced in a study of OX40 agonist ivuxolimab in advanced cancers. Sequencing was performed with immunoSEQ multiplex PCR; in TCRdb, only in-frame clones are kept and a portion is missing. The sample lists 15,000 to 20,000 clones, around 64% occurring once. The sequenced sample was CD4+ or CD8+ T cells sorted from blood, obtained in a trial of the OX40 agonist ivuxolimab. These receptors all stem from an adult with an advanced solid tumor such as melanoma, head and neck, liver or kidney cancer.

CDR3 bases: TGCAGCGTTGACCCAGCGGGGGGGAAGACCCAGTACTTC. Translation gives CSVDPAGGKTQYF. The chain employs TRBV29-1 and TRBJ2-5; 10 bases agree with TRBD2. The ends lost 3 bases at V and 6 bases at J; junction bases unmatched: 4. The CDR3 covers 13 residues. Germline loops: CDR1 SQVTM, CDR2 ANQGSEA.

The rearrangement joins TRBV7-8 to TRBJ1-1; D perhaps matches TRBD1 (6 bases). V dropped 1 base and J dropped 3 bases, with 15 bases sitting between them. The germline V gene encodes CDR1 SGHVS and CDR2 FQNEAQ. This CDR3 spans 16 amino acids. The CDR3 protein is CASSLGPTGTYTEAFF. CDR3 DNA: TGTGCCAGCAGCTTAGGCCCAACAGGGACCTACACTGAAGCTTTCTTT.

This chain joins TRBV4-2 and TRBJ1-6; no definite D call. Germline V gives CDR1 LGHNA, CDR2 YNFKEQ. The CDR3 contains 14 residues. V lost 0 bases, J lost 8 bases, and 8 bases lay in between. In nucleotides, the CDR3 is TGTGCCAGCAGCCAAGATGGGGTAGATTCACCCCTCCACTTT. Protein: CASSQDGVDSPLHF.

The chain joins TRBV7-9 to TRBJ1-3; no definite D call. Per germline, CDR1 SEHNR and CDR2 FQNEAQ (reference sequence). V dropped 3 bases and J dropped 0 bases, with 6 bases sitting between them. The CDR3 covers 14 residues. CDR3 nucleotides: TGTGCCAGCAGCTTCGGCCTCTCTGGAAACACCATATATTTT. Translated, it gives CASSFGLSGNTIYF. The full variable domain, with the rest looked up from reference TRBV7-9 and TRBJ1-3, is DTGVSQNPRHKITKRGQNVTFRCDPISEHNRLYWYRQTLGQGPEFLTYFQNEAQLEKSRLLSDRFSAERPKGSFSTLEIQRTEQGDSAMYLCASSFGLSGNTIYFGEGSWLTVV.

A few counts support this clone. The rearrangement uses TRBV11-2 and TRBJ2-7; the D gene could be TRBD1 or TRBD2 (5 bases each). The V end was cut by 3 bases, the J end by 3 bases, with 15 bases between. From germline, CDR1 is SGHAT and CDR2 FQNNGV. The CDR3 runs 15 residues. As DNA, the CDR3 is TGTGCCAGCAGCTTTACGGGTGGGGGTATCTACGAGCAGTACTTC. This translates into CASSFTGGGIYEQYF.

V is TRBV2 and J is TRBJ2-1; 7 positions match TRBD2. CDR3 length equals 14 residues. CDR1 and CDR2 from the germline V gene are SNHLY and FYNNEI. V gave up 8 bases and J gave up 3 bases; unmatched junction bases: 7. CDR3 amino acids: CASGAGDFYNEQFF. The CDR3 region has the DNA TGTGCCAGCGGGGCGGGGGATTTCTACAATGAGCAGTTCTTC.

The rearrangement uses TRBV7-9 and TRBJ2-5; 7 bases fit TRBD1. With 1 base clipped from V and 3 bases from J, the junction kept 2 bases outside the gene matches. The CDR3 is 14 amino acids. Looked up from germline, CDR1 is SEHNR and CDR2 is FQNEAQ (reference sequence). The CDR3, as DNA: TGTGCCAGCAGCTTAGTAGGGGGCGAAGAGACCCAGTACTTC. Encoded protein: CASSLVGGEETQYF.

The chain uses TRBV7-8 and TRBJ2-7; TRBD2 matches at 10 bases. V lost 1 base to trimming and J lost 4 bases; unmatched junction nucleotides: 4. CDR1 is SGHVS and CDR2 is FQNEAQ in the germline V gene. The CDR3 extends over 15 amino acids. The CDR3 sequence is CASSLEPGLAYEQYF. Here the CDR3 DNA reads TGTGCCAGCAGCTTAGAGCCGGGACTAGCGTACGAGCAGTACTTC.

This clone is a singleton in its sample. Other DNA sequences from this sample encode an identical CDR3 as well. V is TRBV18 and J is TRBJ2-7; TRBD1 matches 8 bases. This CDR3 has 14 amino acids. The V gene's germline CDR1 is KGHSH and CDR2 LQKENI. Trimming cost V 1 base and J 2 bases; bases outside gene matches: 1. In DNA form, the CDR3 reads TGTGCCAGCTCACCACGGGACAGGCCCTACGAGCAGTACTTC. Amino acid sequence: CASSPRDRPYEQYF.

This chain connects TRBV5-1 to TRBJ2-7; D might be TRBD1 or TRBD2, each matching 5 bases. Trimming shortened V by 1 base and J by 5 bases, and 10 bases separated the two germline ends. Germline V gene sequence: CDR1 SGHRS, CDR2 YFSETQ. This CDR3 is built from 13 residues. CDR3 protein: CASSLSGTHEQYF. The CDR3, as DNA: TGCGCCAGCAGCTTGTCGGGGACCCACGAGCAGTACTTC. The complete variable domain, with remaining parts taken from reference TRBV5-1 and TRBJ2-7, reads KAGVTQTPRYLIKTRGQQVTLSCSPISGHRSVSWYQQTPGQGLQFLFEYFSETQRNKGNFPGRFSGRQFSNSRSEMNVSTLELGDSALYLCASSLSGTHEQYFGPGTRLTVT.

The V gene is TRBV6-5, the J gene TRBJ1-1, with D maybe TRBD1 (5 bases). This CDR3 has 8 residues. The germline V gene has CDR1 MNHEY and CDR2 SVGAGI. V lost 10 bases, J lost 13 bases, and 10 bases lay in between. As DNA, the CDR3 is TGTGCCACCTCTGGGGGTTTCTTT. Translating it yields CATSGGFF.

This chain links TRBV10-3 with TRBJ2-3, with 12 bases lining up with TRBD2. From germline, CDR1 is ENHRY and CDR2 SYGVKD. This CDR3 has 18 amino acids. The V gene end was trimmed by 0 bases and the J gene end by 4 bases; junction bases not matched to a gene: 8. CDR3 bases: TGTGCCATCAGTGAGTCGTCGGCTAGCGGGGGGGCGGCAGATACGCAGTATTTT. It encodes CAISESSASGGAADTQYF.

The rearrangement uses TRBV7-9 and TRBJ2-5; TRBD2 might be the D (6 bases). CDR3 length: 14 amino acids. Trimming cost V 5 bases and J 5 bases, with 15 bases left between them. The V gene's germline CDR1 is SEHNR and CDR2 FQNEAQ (reference sequence). The CDR3 reads CASSETSLLETQYF. CDR3 nucleotides: TGTGCCAGCAGCGAAACTAGCCTGCTTGAGACCCAGTACTTC.

This clone is labeled medium-sized. The chain is built from TRBV10-1 and TRBJ2-1; TRBD2 matches at 9 bases. This CDR3 has 16 amino acids. Germline lookup yields CDR1 WNHNN and CDR2 SYGVQD (reference sequence). V dropped 5 bases and J dropped 4; count of bases not matched to a gene: 9. The DNA for the CDR3 is TGCGCCAGCAGTCCCGTACGAGCGGGGGGATACAATGAGCAGTTCTTC. This codes for CASSPVRAGGYNEQFF.

This sequence joins TRBV4-1 and TRBJ1-2, with a possible D match to TRBD1 (6 bases). V lost 1 base and J 4 bases, leaving 10 bases between the germline ends. The CDR3 is 14 residues long. CDR1 and CDR2 (germline): MGHRA, YSYEKL. CDR3: CASSQGGLGYGYTF. CDR3 DNA: TGCGCCAGCAGCCAAGGGGGGCTTGGCTATGGCTACACCTTC.

This sequence joins TRBV4-2 and TRBJ2-1, with 8 bases lining up with TRBD2. V lost 4 bases, J lost 7 bases, and 12 bases stayed unmatched. The germline gives CDR1 LGHNA, CDR2 YNFKEQ. This CDR3 is built from 16 residues. CDR3 bases: TGTGCCAGCAGCCCGCGGCCTCGGGGGGGAAGAAATGAGCAGTTCTTC. It encodes CASSPRPRGGRNEQFF.

The rearrangement uses TRBV2 and TRBJ2-7, with 10 bases identical to TRBD2. Germline values: CDR1 SNHLY, CDR2 FYNNEI. The ends lost 1 base at V and 3 bases at J; junction bases unmatched: 0. This CDR3 is built from 14 residues. In DNA, the CDR3 is TGTGCCAGCAGTGAAGGGACTAGCGGCTACGAGCAGTACTTC. Translated, it gives CASSEGTSGYEQYF.

Turning to this clone: A read error may be the cause here, since a much bigger clone is one base away. The sample contains more than one DNA sequence encoding this CDR3. The chain recombines TRBV27 with TRBJ2-7, with D uncertain. V was shortened by 4 bases and J by 0 bases, with 1 base between the two germline ends. Germline CDR1 is MNHEY and CDR2 is SMNVEV (reference sequence). The CDR3 is 11 amino acids. In DNA, the CDR3 is TGTGCCAGCAGTTCCTCCTACGAGCAGTACTTC. Translating gives CASSSSYEQYF.

The genes are TRBV15 and TRBJ2-7; tentatively, D is TRBD2 (7 bases). V shed 3 bases and J shed 1 base, with 13 bases lying between them. In germline, CDR1 is LNHNV, CDR2 YYDKDF (reference sequence). The CDR3 totals 15 residues. DNA for the CDR3: TGTGCCACCAGCAGCTCTAGGGGGGGATCCTACGAGCAGTACTTC. The encoded protein is CATSSSRGGSYEQYF.

This clone was counted between two and nine times. One end of the junction does not line up with germline, which may come from a read error. The chain carries TRBV13 and TRBJ2-7; unclear D gene. From germline, CDR1 is PRHDT and CDR2 FYEKMQ (reference sequence). This CDR3 region has 11 residues. The chain's CDR3 is CASSLGNPLFF. In nucleotides, the CDR3 is TGTGCCAGCAGCTTGGGGAATCCCCTTTTTTTC.

This clone is classed as medium-sized. The gene calls are TRBV4-1 and TRBJ2-1; tentative D call: TRBD2 (5 bases). This CDR3 contains 14 residues. CDR1 and CDR2 (germline): MGHRA, YSYEKL. Trimming left V 5 bases short and J 5 bases short, with 13 bases between. CDR3 loop: CASSGLGENNEQFF. The CDR3, as DNA: TGCGCCAGCAGCGGCCTGGGAGAGAACAATGAGCAGTTCTTC.